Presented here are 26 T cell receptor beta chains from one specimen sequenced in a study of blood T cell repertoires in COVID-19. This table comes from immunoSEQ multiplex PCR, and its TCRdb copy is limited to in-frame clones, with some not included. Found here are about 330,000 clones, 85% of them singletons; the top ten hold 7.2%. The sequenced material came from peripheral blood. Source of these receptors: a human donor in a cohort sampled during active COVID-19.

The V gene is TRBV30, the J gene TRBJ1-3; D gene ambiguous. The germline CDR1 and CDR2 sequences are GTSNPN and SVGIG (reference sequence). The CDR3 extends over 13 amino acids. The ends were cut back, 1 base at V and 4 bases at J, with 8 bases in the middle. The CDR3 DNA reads TGTGCCTGGAGTGCCGGTAGAGGAAACACCATATATTTT. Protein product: CAWSAGRGNTIYF.

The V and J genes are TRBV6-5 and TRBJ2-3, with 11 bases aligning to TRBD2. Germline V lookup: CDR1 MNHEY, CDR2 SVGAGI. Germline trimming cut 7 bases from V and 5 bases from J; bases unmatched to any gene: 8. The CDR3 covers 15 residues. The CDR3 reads CASITLAGARDTQYF. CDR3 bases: TGTGCCAGCATCACACTAGCGGGGGCAAGAGATACGCAGTATTTT.

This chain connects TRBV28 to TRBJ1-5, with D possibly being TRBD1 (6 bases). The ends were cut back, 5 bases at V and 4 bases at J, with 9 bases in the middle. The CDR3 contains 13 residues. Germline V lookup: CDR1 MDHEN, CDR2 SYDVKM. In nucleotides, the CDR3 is TGTGCCAGCAGTGCACAGGGAAATCAGCCCCAGCATTTT. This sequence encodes CASSAQGNQPQHF.

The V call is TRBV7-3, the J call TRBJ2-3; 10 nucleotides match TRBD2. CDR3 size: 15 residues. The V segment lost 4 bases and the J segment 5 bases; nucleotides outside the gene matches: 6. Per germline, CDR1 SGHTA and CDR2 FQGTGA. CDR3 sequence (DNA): TGTGCCAGCAGCTCCAGCGGGGGGGAAGGAGATACGCAGTATTTT. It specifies CASSSSGGEGDTQYF.

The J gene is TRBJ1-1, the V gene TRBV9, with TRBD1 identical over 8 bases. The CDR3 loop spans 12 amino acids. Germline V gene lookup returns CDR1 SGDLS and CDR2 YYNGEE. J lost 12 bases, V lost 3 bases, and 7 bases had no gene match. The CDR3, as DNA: TGTGCCAGCAGCGGTGACAGGGGAGCGACTTTCTTT. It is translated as CASSGDRGATFF.

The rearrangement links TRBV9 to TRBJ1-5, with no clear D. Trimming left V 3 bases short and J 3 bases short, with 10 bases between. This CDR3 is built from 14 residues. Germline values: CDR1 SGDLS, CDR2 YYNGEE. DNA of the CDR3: TGTGCCAGCAGCGCCGGACTGATCAATCAGCCCCAGCATTTT. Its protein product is CASSAGLINQPQHF.

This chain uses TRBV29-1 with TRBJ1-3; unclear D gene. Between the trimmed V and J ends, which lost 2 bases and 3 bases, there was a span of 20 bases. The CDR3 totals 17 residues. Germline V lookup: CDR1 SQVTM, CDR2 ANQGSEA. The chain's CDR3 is CSVEFGEKVSLGNTIYF. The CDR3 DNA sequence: TGCAGCGTTGAATTCGGGGAAAAAGTCTCTCTTGGAAACACCATATATTTT.

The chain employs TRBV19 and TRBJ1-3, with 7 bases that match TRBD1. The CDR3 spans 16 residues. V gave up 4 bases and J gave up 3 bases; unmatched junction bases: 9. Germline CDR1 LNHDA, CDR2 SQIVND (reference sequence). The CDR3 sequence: CASSTPPYRGGNTIYF. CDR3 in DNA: TGTGCCAGTAGTACCCCCCCCTACAGGGGTGGAAACACCATATATTTT.

CDR3 in amino acids: CASSQEDRGGGYTF. The CDR3 DNA sequence: TGCGCCAGCAGCCAAGAAGACAGGGGCGGTGGCTACACCTTC. The V call is TRBV4-1, the J call TRBJ1-2, with 8 bases that match TRBD1. Per the germline V gene, CDR1 is MGHRA and CDR2 is YSYEKL. The J segment lost 7 bases and the V segment lost 0 bases, leaving 4 bases of the junction unmatched. The CDR3 sequence is 14 residues long.

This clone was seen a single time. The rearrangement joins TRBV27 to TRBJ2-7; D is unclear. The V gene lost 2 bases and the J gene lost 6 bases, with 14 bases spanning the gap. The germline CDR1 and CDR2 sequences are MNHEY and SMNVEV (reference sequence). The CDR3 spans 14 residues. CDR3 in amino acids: CASSLHSKKTEQYF. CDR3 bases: TGTGCCAGCAGTTTACACAGTAAGAAGACCGAGCAGTACTTC.

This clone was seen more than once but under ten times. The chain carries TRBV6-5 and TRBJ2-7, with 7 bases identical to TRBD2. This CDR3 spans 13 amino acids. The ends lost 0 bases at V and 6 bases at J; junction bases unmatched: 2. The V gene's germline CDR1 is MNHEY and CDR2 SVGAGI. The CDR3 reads CASSYSRGTEQYF. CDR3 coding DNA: TGTGCCAGCAGTTACTCGCGGGGGACCGAGCAGTACTTC.

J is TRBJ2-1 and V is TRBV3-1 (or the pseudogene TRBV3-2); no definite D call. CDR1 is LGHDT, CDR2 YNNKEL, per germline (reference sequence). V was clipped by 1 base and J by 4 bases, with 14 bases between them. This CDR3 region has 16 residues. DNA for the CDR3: TGTGCCAGCAGCCAAGGTTCGGCACGAGCGTACAATGAGCAGTTCTTC. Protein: CASSQGSARAYNEQFF.

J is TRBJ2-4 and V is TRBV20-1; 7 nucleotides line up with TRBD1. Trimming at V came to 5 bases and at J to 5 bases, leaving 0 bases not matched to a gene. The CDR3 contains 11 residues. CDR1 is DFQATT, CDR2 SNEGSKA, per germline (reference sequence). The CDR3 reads CSAGTENIQYF. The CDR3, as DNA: TGCAGTGCTGGGACAGAAAACATTCAGTACTTC.

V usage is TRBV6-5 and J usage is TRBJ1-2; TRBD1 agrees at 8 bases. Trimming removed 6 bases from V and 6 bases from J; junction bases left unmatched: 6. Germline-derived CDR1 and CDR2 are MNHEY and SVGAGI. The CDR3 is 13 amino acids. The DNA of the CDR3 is TGTGCCAGCAGACGACAGGGGAGGAATGGCTACACCTTC. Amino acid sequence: CASRRQGRNGYTF.

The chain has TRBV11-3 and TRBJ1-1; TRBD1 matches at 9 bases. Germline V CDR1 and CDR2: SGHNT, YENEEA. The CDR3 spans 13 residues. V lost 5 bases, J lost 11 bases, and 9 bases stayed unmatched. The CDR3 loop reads CASSRTGDPSAFF. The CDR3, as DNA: TGTGCCAGCAGCCGGACAGGGGACCCAAGCGCTTTCTTT.

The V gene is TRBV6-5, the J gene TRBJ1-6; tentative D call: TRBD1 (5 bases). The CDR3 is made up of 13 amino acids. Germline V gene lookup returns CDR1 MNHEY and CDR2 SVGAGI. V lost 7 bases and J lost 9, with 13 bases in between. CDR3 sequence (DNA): TGTGCCAGCAACGGACAAACAACTTCACCCCTCCACTTT. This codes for CASNGQTTSPLHF.

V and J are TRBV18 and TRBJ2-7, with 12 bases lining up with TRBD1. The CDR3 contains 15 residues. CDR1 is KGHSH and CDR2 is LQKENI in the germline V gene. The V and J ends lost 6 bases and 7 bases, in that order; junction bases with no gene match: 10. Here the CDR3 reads CASSMGQGALGEQYF. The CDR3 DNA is TGTGCCAGCTCGATGGGACAGGGGGCGCTGGGGGAGCAGTACTTC.

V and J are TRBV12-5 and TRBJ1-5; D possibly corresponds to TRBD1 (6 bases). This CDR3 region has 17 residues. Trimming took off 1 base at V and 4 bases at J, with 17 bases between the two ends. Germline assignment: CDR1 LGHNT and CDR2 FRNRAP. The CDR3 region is CASGLGTTGFGNQPQHF. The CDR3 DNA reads TGTGCTAGTGGTTTGGGGACAACAGGGTTTGGGAATCAGCCCCAGCATTTT.

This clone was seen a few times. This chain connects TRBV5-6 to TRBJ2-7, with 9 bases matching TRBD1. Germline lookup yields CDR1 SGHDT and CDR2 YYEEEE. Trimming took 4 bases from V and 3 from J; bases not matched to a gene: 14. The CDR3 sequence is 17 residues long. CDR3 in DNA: TGTGCCAGCAGCCCGACTAACAGGGGGCATAAGAACTACGAGCAGTACTTC. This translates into CASSPTNRGHKNYEQYF.

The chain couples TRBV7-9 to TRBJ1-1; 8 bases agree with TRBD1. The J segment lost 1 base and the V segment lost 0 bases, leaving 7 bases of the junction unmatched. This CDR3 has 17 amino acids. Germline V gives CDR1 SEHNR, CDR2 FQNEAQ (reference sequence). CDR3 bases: TGTGCCAGCAGCTTAGCGGTCTCCGGGACAGGGAACACTGAAGCTTTCTTT. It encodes CASSLAVSGTGNTEAFF. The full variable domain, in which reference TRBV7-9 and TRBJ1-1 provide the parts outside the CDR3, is DTGVSQNPRHKITKRGQNVTFRCDPISEHNRLYWYRQTLGQGPEFLTYFQNEAQLEKSRLLSDRFSAERPKGSFSTLEIQRTEQGDSAMYLCASSLAVSGTGNTEAFFGQGTRLTVV.

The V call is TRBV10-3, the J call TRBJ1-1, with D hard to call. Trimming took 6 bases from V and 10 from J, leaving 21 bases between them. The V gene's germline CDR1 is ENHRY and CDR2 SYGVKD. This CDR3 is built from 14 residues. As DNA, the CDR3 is TGTGCCATCAGCGTTTCTGGGGAAGCGGACGGAGCTTTCTTT. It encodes CAISVSGEADGAFF.

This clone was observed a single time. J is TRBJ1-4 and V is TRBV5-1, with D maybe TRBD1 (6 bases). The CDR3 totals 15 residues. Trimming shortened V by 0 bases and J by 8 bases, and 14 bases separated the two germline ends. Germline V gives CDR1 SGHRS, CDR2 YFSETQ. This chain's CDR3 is CASSLGGGIGEKLFF. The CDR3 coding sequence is TGCGCCAGCAGCTTGGGAGGGGGAATAGGAGAAAAACTGTTTTTT.

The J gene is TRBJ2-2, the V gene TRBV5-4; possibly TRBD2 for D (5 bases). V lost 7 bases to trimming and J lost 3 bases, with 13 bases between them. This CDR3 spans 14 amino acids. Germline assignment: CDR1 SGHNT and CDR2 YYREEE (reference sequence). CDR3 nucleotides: TGTGCCAGCGGACTTAAGAAGGACACCGGGGAGCTGTTTTTT. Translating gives CASGLKKDTGELFF.

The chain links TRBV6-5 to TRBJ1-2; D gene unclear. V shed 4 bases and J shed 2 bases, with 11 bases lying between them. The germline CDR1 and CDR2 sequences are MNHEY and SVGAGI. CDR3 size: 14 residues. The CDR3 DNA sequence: TGTGCCAGCAGTTTAGGACGGGGAAACTATGGCTACACCTTC. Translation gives CASSLGRGNYGYTF.

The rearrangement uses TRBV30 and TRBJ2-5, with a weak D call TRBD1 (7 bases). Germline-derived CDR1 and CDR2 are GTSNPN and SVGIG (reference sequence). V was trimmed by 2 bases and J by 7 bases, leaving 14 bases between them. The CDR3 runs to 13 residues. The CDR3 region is CAWSIPGGLTQYF. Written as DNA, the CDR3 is TGTGCCTGGAGTATCCCAGGGGGGCTGACCCAGTACTTC.

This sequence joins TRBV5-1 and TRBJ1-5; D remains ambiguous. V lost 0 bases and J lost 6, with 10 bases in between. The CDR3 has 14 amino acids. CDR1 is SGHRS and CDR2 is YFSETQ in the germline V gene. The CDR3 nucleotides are TGCGCCAGCAGCTTGGGGTGGTTCGGTCAGCCCCAGCATTTT. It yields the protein CASSLGWFGQPQHF.